The clone carrying this TCR beta chain was seen many times. Its antigen is not known. The V and J ends lost 0 bases and 4 bases respectively, with 0 bases between them. There are 11 residues in the CDR3. Germline CDR1 LGHDT, CDR2 YNNKEL (reference sequence). The TCR library was built from RNA with a 3' RACE protocol and unique molecular identifiers. TCRdb ran MiXCR on the 3' RACE reads and lists one entry per CDR3 protein. The table has about 89,000 distinct CDR3 sequences, under 8% seen once. This record comes from a study of HIV-infected children after antiretroviral therapy interruption. General study results and limits: By the end of treatment interruption, naive CD4+ clonality (Gini) increased.

The treatment here: PENTA 11 planned treatment interruption arm or continuous ART arm. Sorting from thawed PBMCs isolated naive CD4+ CD45RA+ CD45RO- T cells. The specimen comprised CD45RA+ CD4+ T cells from PBMCs, pooled from several time points, sampled from a donor given antiretroviral therapy, either interrupted or continuous. The subset denotes: naive CD4+ CD45RA+ CD45RO- T cells. The chain employs TRBV3-1 and TRBJ1-1; D gene ambiguous. The receptor's source is a pool of human donors with HIV. The CDR3 here is CASSQDTEAFF. The CDR3 nucleotides read TGTGCCAGCAGCCAAGACACTGAAGCTTTCTTT.